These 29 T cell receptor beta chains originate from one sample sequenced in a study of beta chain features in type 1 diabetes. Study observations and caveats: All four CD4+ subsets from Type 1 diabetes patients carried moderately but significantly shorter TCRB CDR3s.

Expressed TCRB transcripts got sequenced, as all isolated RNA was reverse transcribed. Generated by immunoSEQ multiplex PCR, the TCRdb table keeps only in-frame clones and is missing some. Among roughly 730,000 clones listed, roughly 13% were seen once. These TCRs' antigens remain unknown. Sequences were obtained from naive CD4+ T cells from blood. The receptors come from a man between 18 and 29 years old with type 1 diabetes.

The CDR3 loop reads CASSPQGLGAYNEQFF. The CDR3 DNA follows: TGCGCCAGCAGCCCCCAGGGACTGGGAGCCTACAATGAGCAGTTCTTC. This rearrangement joins TRBV5-1 to TRBJ2-1, with D perhaps TRBD2 (6 bases). Germline V gene lookup returns CDR1 SGHRS and CDR2 YFSETQ. This CDR3 comprises 16 residues. V was shortened by 4 bases and J by 2 bases, with 16 bases between the two germline ends.

CDR3 coding DNA: TGTGCCAGCAGTGAATCTGGACAGCCAGCTAACTATGGCTACACCTTC. Protein: CASSESGQPANYGYTF. V usage is TRBV25-1 and J usage is TRBJ1-2, with a possible D match to TRBD1 (6 bases). This CDR3 region has 16 residues. Trimming cost V 1 base and J 0 bases, with 12 bases left between them. Germline V gene lookup returns CDR1 MGHDK and CDR2 SYGVNS.

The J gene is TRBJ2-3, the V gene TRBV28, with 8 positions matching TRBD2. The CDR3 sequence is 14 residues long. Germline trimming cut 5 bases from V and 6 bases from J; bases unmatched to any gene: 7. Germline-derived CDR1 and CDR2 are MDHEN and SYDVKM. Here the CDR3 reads CASSPPGLADTQYF. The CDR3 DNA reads TGTGCCAGCAGTCCCCCCGGACTAGCTGATACGCAGTATTTT.

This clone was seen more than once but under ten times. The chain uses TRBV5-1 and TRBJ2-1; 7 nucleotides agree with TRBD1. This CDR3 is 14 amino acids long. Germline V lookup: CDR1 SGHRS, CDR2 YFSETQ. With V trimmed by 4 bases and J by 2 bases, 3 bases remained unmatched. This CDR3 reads CASSGDSAYNEQFF. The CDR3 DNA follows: TGCGCCAGCAGCGGGGACAGCGCCTACAATGAGCAGTTCTTC.

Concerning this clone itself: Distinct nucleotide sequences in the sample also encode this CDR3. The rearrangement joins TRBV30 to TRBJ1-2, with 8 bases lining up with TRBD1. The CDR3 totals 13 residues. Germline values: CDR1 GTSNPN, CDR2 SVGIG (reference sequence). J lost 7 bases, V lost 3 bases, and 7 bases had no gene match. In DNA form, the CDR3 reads TGTGCCTGGAGAGGACAGGGTGCTGGTGGCTACACCTTC. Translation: CAWRGQGAGGYTF.

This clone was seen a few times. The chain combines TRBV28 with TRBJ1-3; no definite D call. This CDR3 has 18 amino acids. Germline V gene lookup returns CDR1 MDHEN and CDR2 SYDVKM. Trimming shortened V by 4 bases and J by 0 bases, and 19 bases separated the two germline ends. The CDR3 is CASSSHGSRLSSGNTIYF. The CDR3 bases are TGTGCCAGCAGTTCGCATGGCAGTCGGCTGAGCTCTGGAAACACCATATATTTT.

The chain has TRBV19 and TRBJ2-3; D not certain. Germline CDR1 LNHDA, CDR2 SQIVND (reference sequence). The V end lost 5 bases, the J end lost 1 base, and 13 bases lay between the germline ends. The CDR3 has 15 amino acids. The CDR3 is CASSSVGLGTDTQYF. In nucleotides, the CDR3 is TGTGCCAGTAGTTCCGTTGGGCTGGGCACAGATACGCAGTATTTT.

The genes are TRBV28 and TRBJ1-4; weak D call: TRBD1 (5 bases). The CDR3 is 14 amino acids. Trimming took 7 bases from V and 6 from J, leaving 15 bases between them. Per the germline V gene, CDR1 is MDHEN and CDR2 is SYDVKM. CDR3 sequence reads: CASNKWGGDEKLFF. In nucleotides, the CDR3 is TGTGCCAGCAACAAGTGGGGCGGGGATGAAAAACTGTTTTTT.

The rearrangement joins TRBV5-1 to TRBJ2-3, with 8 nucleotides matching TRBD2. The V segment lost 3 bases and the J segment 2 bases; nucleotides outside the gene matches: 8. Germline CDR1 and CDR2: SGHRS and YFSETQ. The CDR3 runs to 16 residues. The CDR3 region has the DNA TGCGCCAGCAGCTCCCCAGCGGGGGCCACCACAGATACGCAGTATTTT. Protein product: CASSSPAGATTDTQYF.

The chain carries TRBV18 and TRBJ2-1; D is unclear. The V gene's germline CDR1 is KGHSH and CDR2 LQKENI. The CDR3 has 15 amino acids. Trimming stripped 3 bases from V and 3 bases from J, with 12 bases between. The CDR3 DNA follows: TGTGCCAGCTCACCTCCTTACAGAATCTACAATGAGCAGTTCTTC. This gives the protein CASSPPYRIYNEQFF. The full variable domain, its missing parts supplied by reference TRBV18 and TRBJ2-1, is NAGVMQNPRHLVRRRGQEARLRCSPMKGHSHVYWYRQLPEEGLKFMVYLQKENIIDESGMPKERFSAEFPKEGPSILRIQQVVRGDSAAYFCASSPPYRIYNEQFFGPGTRLTVL.

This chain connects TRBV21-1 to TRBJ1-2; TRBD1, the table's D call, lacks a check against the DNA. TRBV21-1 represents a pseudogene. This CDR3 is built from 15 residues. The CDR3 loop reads CASSKYPGQEEGYTF. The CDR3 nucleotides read TGTGCCAGCAGCAAATACCCAGGGCAGGAAGAAGGCTACACCTTC.

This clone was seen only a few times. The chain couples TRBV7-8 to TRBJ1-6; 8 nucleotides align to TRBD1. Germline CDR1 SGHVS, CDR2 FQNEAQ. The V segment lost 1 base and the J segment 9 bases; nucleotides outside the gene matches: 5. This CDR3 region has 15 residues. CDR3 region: CASSLGQGAFSPLHF. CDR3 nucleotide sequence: TGTGCCAGCAGCTTAGGTCAGGGGGCGTTTTCACCCCTCCACTTT.

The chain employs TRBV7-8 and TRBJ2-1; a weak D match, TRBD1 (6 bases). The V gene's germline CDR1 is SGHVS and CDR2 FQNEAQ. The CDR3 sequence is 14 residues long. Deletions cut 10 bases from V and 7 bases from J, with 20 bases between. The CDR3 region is CATLWGQGRNEQFF. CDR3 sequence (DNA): TGTGCCACCCTCTGGGGGCAGGGAAGGAATGAGCAGTTCTTC.

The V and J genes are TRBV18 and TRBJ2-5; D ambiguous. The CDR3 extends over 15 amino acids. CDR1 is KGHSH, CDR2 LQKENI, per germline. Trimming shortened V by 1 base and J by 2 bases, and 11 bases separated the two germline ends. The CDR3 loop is CASSPQGLGQETQYF. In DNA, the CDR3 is TGTGCCAGCTCACCACAGGGTTTAGGACAAGAGACCCAGTACTTC.

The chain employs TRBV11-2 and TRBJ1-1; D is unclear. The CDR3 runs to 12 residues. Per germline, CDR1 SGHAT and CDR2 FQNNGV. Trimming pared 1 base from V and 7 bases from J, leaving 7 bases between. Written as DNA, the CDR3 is TGTGCCAGCAGCTTAGTCCAGAATGAAGCTTTCTTT. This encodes CASSLVQNEAFF. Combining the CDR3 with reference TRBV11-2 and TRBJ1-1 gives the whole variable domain EAGVAQSPRYKIIEKRQSVAFWCNPISGHATLYWYQQILGQGPKLLIQFQNNGVVDDSQLPKDRFSAERLKGVDSTLKIQPAKLEDSAVYLCASSLVQNEAFFGQGTRLTVV.

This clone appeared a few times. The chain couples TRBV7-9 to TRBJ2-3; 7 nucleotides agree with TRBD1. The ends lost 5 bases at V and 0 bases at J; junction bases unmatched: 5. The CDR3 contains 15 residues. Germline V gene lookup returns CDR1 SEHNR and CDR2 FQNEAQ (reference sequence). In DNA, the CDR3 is TGTGCCAGCAGCCGCCGGGACAGCAGCACAGATACGCAGTATTTT. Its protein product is CASSRRDSSTDTQYF.

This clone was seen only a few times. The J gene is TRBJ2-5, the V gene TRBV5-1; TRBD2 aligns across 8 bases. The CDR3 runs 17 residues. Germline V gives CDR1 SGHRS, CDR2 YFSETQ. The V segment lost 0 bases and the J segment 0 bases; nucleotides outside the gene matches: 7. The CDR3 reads CASSLAGGLEYQETQYF. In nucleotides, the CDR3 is TGCGCCAGCAGCTTGGCCGGGGGACTAGAGTACCAAGAGACCCAGTACTTC.

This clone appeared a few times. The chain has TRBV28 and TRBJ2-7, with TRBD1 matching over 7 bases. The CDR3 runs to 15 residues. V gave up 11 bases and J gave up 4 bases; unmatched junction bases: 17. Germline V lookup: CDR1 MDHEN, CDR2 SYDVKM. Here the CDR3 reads CASVSGTAIRYEQYF. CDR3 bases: TGTGCCTCCGTCTCCGGGACAGCGATAAGGTACGAGCAGTACTTC.

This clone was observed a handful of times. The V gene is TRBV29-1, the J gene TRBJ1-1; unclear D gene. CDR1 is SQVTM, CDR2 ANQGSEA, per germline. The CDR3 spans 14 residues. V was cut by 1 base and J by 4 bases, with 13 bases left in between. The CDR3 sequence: CSVEGAGDGTEAFF. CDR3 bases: TGCAGCGTTGAAGGGGCGGGCGATGGCACTGAAGCTTTCTTT.

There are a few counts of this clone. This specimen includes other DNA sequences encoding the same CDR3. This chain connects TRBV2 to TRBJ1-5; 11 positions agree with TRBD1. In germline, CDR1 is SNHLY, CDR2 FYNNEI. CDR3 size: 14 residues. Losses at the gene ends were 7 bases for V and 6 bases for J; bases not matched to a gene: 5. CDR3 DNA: TGTGCCAGCACCGGGACAGGGGGTGTTCAGCCCCAGCATTTT. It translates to CASTGTGGVQPQHF.

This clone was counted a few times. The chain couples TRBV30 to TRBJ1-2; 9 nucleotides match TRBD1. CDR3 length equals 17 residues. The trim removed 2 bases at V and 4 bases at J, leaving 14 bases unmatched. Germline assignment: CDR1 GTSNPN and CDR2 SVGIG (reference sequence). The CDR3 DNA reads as TGTGCCTGGAGTTCAAGGACAGGGGCCATAATCCTCTATGGCTACACCTTC. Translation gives CAWSSRTGAIILYGYTF.

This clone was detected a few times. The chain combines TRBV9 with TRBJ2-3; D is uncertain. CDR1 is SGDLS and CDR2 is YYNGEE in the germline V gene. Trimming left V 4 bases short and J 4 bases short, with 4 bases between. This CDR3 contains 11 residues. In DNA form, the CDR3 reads TGTGCCAGCAGCCGAGCAGATACGCAGTATTTT. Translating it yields CASSRADTQYF.

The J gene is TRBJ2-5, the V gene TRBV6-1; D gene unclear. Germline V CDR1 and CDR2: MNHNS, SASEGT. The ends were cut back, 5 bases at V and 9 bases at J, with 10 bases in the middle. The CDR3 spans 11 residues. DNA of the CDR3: TGTGCCAGCAGTTACGGCCCGGCCCAGTACTTC. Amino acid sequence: CASSYGPAQYF.

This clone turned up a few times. The CDR3 DNA follows: TGTGCCAGCAGCCTATCCGGGACTTACCTTCCCGGGCGCGAAAAACTGTTTTTT. It specifies CASSLSGTYLPGREKLFF. The V and J genes are TRBV7-9 and TRBJ1-4, with a possible D match to TRBD1 (5 bases). CDR3 length: 18 residues. Germline CDR1 reads SEHNR; CDR2 reads FQNEAQ (reference sequence). Trimming cost V 5 bases and J 8 bases, with 27 bases left between them. The entire variable domain, with the rest obtained from reference TRBV7-9 and TRBJ1-4, is as follows: DTGVSQNPRHKITKRGQNVTFRCDPISEHNRLYWYRQTLGQGPEFLTYFQNEAQLEKSRLLSDRFSAERPKGSFSTLEIQRTEQGDSAMYLCASSLSGTYLPGREKLFFGSGTQLSVL.

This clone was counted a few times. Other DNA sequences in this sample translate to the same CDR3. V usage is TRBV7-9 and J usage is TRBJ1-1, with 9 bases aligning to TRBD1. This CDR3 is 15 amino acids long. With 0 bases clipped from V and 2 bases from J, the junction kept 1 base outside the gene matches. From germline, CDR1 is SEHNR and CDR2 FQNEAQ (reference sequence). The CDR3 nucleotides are TGTGCCAGCAGCTTAGCGGACAGGGGCAACACTGAAGCTTTCTTT. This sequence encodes CASSLADRGNTEAFF.

The CDR3 bases are TGTGCCTGGAGTCCACATCAAGCCTACTTACCCTACGAGCAGTACTTC. Translation gives CAWSPHQAYLPYEQYF. The genes are TRBV30 and TRBJ2-7; D not resolved. This CDR3 has 16 amino acids. V lost 2 bases and J 2 bases, leaving 19 bases between the germline ends. Per germline, CDR1 GTSNPN and CDR2 SVGIG (reference sequence).

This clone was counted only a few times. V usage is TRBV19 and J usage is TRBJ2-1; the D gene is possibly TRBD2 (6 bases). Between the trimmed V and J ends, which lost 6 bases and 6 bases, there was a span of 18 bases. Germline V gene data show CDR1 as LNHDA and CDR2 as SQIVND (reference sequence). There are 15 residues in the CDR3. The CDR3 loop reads CASSQEAGFTNEQFF. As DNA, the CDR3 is TGTGCCAGTAGCCAGGAGGCGGGATTTACCAATGAGCAGTTCTTC.

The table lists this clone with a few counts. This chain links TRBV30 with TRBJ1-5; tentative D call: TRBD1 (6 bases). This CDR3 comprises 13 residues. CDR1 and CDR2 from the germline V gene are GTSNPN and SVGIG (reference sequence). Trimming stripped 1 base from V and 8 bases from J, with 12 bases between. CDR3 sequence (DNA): TGTGCCTGGAGTGGGGGGGGCAAGGAGCCCCAGCATTTT. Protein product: CAWSGGGKEPQHF. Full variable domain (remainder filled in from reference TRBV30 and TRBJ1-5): SQTIHQWPATLVQPVGSPLSLECTVEGTSNPNLYWYRQAAGRGLQLLFYSVGIGQISSEVPQNLSASRPQDRQFILSSKKLLLSDSGFYLCAWSGGGKEPQHFGDGTRLSIL.

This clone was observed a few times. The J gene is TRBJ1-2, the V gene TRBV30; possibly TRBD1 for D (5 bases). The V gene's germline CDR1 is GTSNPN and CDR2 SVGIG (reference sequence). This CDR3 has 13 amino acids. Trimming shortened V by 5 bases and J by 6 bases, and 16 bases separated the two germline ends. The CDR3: CAWEAGRGNGYTF. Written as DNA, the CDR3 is TGTGCCTGGGAGGCAGGGAGGGGCAATGGCTACACCTTC.